Following are 13 T cell receptor beta chains from one sample sequenced in a study of blood T cell repertoires in COVID-19. Assay used: immunoSEQ multiplex PCR; TCRdb lists only in-frame clones, some missing. This table holds around 260,000 clones, 88% found once. The sample consisted of peripheral blood. The source is a man aged 60 to 75 who had recovered from COVID-19.

The chain recombines TRBV2 with TRBJ2-1; TRBD2 agrees at 10 bases. The CDR3 covers 16 residues. J was trimmed by 4 bases and V by 7 bases; bases with no gene match: 10. Germline V gene lookup returns CDR1 SNHLY and CDR2 FYNNEI. CDR3 residues: CASKRAGGTLYNEQFF. CDR3 bases: TGTGCCAGCAAAAGAGCGGGGGGGACCCTTTACAATGAGCAGTTCTTC.

This clone was picked up one time. This sample includes further DNA sequences coding for the same CDR3. The CDR3 coding sequence is TGTGCCAGCAGTTACTCCGGGGTGAACACTGAAGCTTTCTTT. Translated: CASSYSGVNTEAFF. The chain combines TRBV6-5 with TRBJ1-1; D is unresolved. The CDR3 has 14 amino acids. Germline V gives CDR1 MNHEY, CDR2 SVGAGI. The V end lost 0 bases, the J end lost 0 bases, and 5 bases lay between the germline ends.

Only one count was recorded for this clone. This chain joins TRBV15 and TRBJ1-2, with 7 bases matching TRBD1. CDR3 length: 14 amino acids. V was pared by 0 bases and J by 4 bases, with 2 bases of the junction left unmatched. Per germline, CDR1 LNHNV and CDR2 YYDKDF (reference sequence). The CDR3 DNA reads as TGTGCCACCAGCAGAGATCGACAGGGCTATGGCTACACCTTC. Translating gives CATSRDRQGYGYTF.

The V gene is TRBV24-1, the J gene TRBJ2-1; TRBD1 matches 9 bases. This CDR3 is 16 amino acids long. CDR1 KGHDR and CDR2 SFDVKD come from the germline V gene. Germline trimming cut 5 bases from V and 5 bases from J; bases unmatched to any gene: 9. CDR3 bases: TGTGCCACCAGTGGCGGGCCGGGACAGGGAGACAATGAGCAGTTCTTC. It yields the protein CATSGGPGQGDNEQFF.

The chain has TRBV27 and TRBJ2-3; D is uncertain. Germline values: CDR1 MNHEY, CDR2 SMNVEV (reference sequence). Trimming took off 1 base at V and 1 base at J, with 9 bases between the two ends. The CDR3 loop spans 15 amino acids. The CDR3 spells CASSLYDTGTDTQYF. For the CDR3, the DNA is TGTGCCAGCAGTTTATACGACACCGGCACAGATACGCAGTATTTT.

In its sample, this clone was seen once. V usage is TRBV14 and J usage is TRBJ2-7; 9 positions match TRBD1. CDR3 size: 17 residues. CDR1 and CDR2 (germline): SGHDN, FVKESK. The V gene end was trimmed by 1 base and the J gene end by 0 bases; junction bases not matched to a gene: 7. The CDR3 bases are TGTGCCAGCAGCCAAGGGGCGGGACAGGGCTCCTCCTACGAGCAGTACTTC. Its protein is CASSQGAGQGSSYEQYF.

This clone was found a few times. CDR3 residues: CASSIVGGSGSGNTIYF. As DNA, the CDR3 is TGTGCCAGTAGTATAGTAGGAGGGTCCGGATCTGGAAACACCATATATTTT. The V and J genes are TRBV19 and TRBJ1-3, with no clear D. The CDR3 has 17 amino acids. Germline lookup yields CDR1 LNHDA and CDR2 SQIVND (reference sequence). V was trimmed by 1 base and J by 1 base, leaving 14 bases between them.

Only a few counts were recorded for this clone. The sample contains more than one DNA sequence encoding this CDR3. CDR3: CASSISGAYGYTF. CDR3 nucleotides: TGTGCCAGTAGTATTTCGGGAGCCTATGGCTACACCTTC. The J gene is TRBJ1-2, the V gene TRBV19; the D is unclear. The V and J ends lost 3 bases and 4 bases respectively, with 9 bases between them. Germline V gene sequence: CDR1 LNHDA, CDR2 SQIVND (reference sequence). The CDR3 has 13 amino acids. The full variable domain, with the rest looked up from reference TRBV19 and TRBJ1-2, is DGGITQSPKYLFRKEGQNVTLSCEQNLNHDAMYWYRQDPGQGLRLIYYSQIVNDFQKGDIAEGYSVSREKKESFPLTVTSAQKNPTAFYLCASSISGAYGYTFGSGTRLTVV.

This chain connects TRBV7-9 to TRBJ1-5, with D maybe TRBD1 (5 bases). The CDR3 extends over 16 amino acids. Trimming removed 3 bases from V and 1 base from J, with 13 bases in between. The germline gives CDR1 SEHNR, CDR2 FQNEAQ (reference sequence). DNA of the CDR3: TGTGCCAGCAGCTTCTCTTCCGGGGGGAGCAATCAGCCCCAGCATTTT. This sequence encodes CASSFSSGGSNQPQHF.

The chain employs TRBV25-1 and TRBJ2-6; the D gene is possibly TRBD1 (6 bases). The length of the CDR3 is 15 residues. V lost 10 bases and J lost 0, with 13 bases in between. Germline CDR1 reads MGHDK; CDR2 reads SYGVNS. The CDR3 DNA reads TGTGCCATAGGGGGAGAAGACTCTGGGGCCAACGTCCTGACTTTC. Its protein is CAIGGEDSGANVLTF.

J is TRBJ1-1 and V is TRBV5-1, with D hard to call. Germline V CDR1 and CDR2: SGHRS, YFSETQ. Trimming took off 4 bases at V and 1 base at J, with 11 bases between the two ends. The CDR3 is 14 amino acids. CDR3: CASSPTRGNTEAFF. CDR3 nucleotides: TGCGCCAGCAGCCCAACGAGAGGGAACACTGAAGCTTTCTTT.

The gene calls are TRBV5-1 and TRBJ2-2, with D possibly TRBD2 on 5 matching bases. This CDR3 region has 16 residues. Trimming stripped 0 bases from V and 3 bases from J, with 12 bases between. Germline loops: CDR1 SGHRS, CDR2 YFSETQ. The CDR3 bases are TGCGCCAGCAGCTTGGTCCCTAGCAGCTACACCGGGGAGCTGTTTTTT. The encoded protein is CASSLVPSSYTGELFF.

J is TRBJ2-5 and V is TRBV30; the D gene is possibly TRBD2 (6 bases). Germline loops: CDR1 GTSNPN, CDR2 SVGIG (reference sequence). V was shortened by 1 base and J by 0 bases, with 15 bases between the two germline ends. The CDR3 is 16 residues long. The CDR3 bases are TGTGCCTGGAGTGGGGTTGGGGGGATGTACCAAGAGACCCAGTACTTC. This codes for CAWSGVGGMYQETQYF.